This record concerns one TCR beta chain sequence. TCRdb keeps only in-frame clones here, not all; method: immunoSEQ multiplex PCR. The data contain 100,000 to 150,000 clones, 88% of them singletons. The data derive from a study of blood T cell repertoires in COVID-19. Study in general: From the United States, Italy and Spain came samples of acute and convalescent COVID-19.

The clonotype originates from a human donor in a cohort sampled during active COVID-19. The sample comprised peripheral blood.

CDR3 nucleotide sequence: TGTGCCAGCAGTTTCAGCTATAATTCACCCCTCCACTTT. Translated, it gives CASSFSYNSPLHF. The gene calls are TRBV12-3 or TRBV12-4 and TRBJ1-6; the D is unclear. CDR3 length: 13 amino acids. V dropped 3 bases and J dropped 3 bases, with 3 bases sitting between them.